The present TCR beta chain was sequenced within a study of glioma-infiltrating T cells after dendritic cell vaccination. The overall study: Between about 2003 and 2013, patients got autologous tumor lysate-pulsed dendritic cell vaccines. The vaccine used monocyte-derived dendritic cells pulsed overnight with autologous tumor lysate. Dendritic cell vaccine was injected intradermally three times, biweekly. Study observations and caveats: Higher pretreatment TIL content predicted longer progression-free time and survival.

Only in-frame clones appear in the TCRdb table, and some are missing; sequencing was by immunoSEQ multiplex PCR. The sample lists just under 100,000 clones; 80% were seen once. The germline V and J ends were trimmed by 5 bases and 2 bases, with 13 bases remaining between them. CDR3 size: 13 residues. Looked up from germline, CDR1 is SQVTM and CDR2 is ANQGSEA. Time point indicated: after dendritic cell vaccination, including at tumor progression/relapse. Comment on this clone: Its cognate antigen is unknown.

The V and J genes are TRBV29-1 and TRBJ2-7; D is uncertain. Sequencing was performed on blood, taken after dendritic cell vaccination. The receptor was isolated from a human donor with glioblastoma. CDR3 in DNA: TGCAGCGTTCGCCGCGTATCACCCTACGAGCAGTACTTC. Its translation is CSVRRVSPYEQYF.